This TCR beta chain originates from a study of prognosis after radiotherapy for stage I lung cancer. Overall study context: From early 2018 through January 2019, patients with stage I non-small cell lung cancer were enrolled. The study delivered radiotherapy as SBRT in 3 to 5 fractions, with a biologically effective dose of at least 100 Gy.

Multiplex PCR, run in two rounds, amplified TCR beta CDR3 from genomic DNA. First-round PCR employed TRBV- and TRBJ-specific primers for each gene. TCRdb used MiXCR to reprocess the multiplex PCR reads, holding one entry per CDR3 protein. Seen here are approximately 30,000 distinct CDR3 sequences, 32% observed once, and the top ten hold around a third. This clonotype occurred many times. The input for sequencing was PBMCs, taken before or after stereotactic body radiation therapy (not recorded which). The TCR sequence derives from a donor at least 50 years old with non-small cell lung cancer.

The CDR3: CASSSRDQQETQYF. The CDR3 DNA reads TGTGCCAGCAGTTCCCGGGATCAACAAGAGACCCAGTACTTC. The gene calls are TRBV27 and TRBJ2-5; tentative D call: TRBD2 (5 bases). Deletions cut 4 bases from V and 2 bases from J, with 11 bases between. The length of the CDR3 is 14 residues. Germline assignment: CDR1 MNHEY and CDR2 SMNVEV (reference sequence).